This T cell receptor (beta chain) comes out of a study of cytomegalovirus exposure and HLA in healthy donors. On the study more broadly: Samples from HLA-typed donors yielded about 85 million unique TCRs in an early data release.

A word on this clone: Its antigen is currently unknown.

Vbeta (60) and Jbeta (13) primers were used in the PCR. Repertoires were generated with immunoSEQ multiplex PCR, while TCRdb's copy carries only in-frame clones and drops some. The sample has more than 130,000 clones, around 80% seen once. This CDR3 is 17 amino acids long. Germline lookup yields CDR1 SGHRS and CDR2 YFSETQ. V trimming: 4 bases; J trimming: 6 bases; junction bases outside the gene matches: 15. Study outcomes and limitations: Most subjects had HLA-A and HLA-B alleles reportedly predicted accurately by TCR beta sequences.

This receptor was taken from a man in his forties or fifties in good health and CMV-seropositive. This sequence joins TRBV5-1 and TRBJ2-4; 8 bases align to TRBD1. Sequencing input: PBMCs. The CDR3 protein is CASSTAGTGSPVNIQYF. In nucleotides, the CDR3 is TGCGCCAGCAGCACTGCCGGGACAGGTTCCCCGGTAAACATTCAGTACTTC. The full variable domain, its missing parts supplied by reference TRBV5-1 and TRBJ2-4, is KAGVTQTPRYLIKTRGQQVTLSCSPISGHRSVSWYQQTPGQGLQFLFEYFSETQRNKGNFPGRFSGRQFSNSRSEMNVSTLELGDSALYLCASSTAGTGSPVNIQYFGAGTRLSVL.